Presented here are 20 T cell receptor beta chains from one specimen sequenced in a study of blood T cell repertoires in COVID-19 (dated by TCRdb to 2020 to 2022). Library preparation used the immunoSEQ multiplex PCR assay. What TCRdb holds here is the immuneACCESS table cut down to in-frame rearrangements. Part of the clones is not present; checked against another copy, under half of the missing clones reflect an unresolved V gene, and the others are unexplained. This sample has 150,000 or so clones in its table, and roughly 90% of those were observed once. About 4.1% of the sample goes to the ten largest clones. Sequencing input: PBMCs or T cells enriched from blood (not recorded which). The receptors were sampled from a man aged 50 or older who had recovered from COVID-19.

The rearrangement joins TRBV28 to TRBJ1-4, with a weak D call TRBD1 (6 bases). Germline V CDR1 and CDR2: MDHEN, SYDVKM. This CDR3 region has 14 residues. Deletions cut 6 bases from V and 0 bases from J, with 8 bases between. CDR3 sequence (DNA): TGTGCCAGCAGATCAGGGGCAACTAATGAAAAACTGTTTTTT. Translating gives CASRSGATNEKLFF. The full variable domain, rest sourced from reference TRBV28 and TRBJ1-4, is DVKVTQSSRYLVKRTGEKVFLECVQDMDHENMFWYRQDPGLGLRLIYFSYDVKMKEKGDIPEGYSVSREKKERFSLILESASTNQTSMYLCASRSGATNEKLFFGSGTQLSVL.

The chain is built from TRBV9 and TRBJ2-2, with TRBD2 matching over 7 bases. V lost 0 bases to trimming and J lost 3 bases; unmatched junction nucleotides: 14. Per germline, CDR1 SGDLS and CDR2 YYNGEE. The CDR3 has 19 amino acids. The CDR3 reads CASSVVPLGTGGYTGELFF. The CDR3 DNA reads TGTGCCAGCAGCGTAGTACCCCTCGGGACGGGGGGTTACACCGGGGAGCTGTTTTTT. The full variable domain, with the rest looked up from reference TRBV9 and TRBJ2-2, is DSGVTQTPKHLITATGQRVTLRCSPRSGDLSVYWYQQSLDQGLQFLIQYYNGEERAKGNILERFSAQQFPDLHSELNLSSLELGDSALYFCASSVVPLGTGGYTGELFFGEGSRLTVL.

The genes are TRBV28 and TRBJ1-2; 7 positions agree with TRBD1. V was clipped by 3 bases and J by 7 bases; unmatched bases: 8. CDR1 is MDHEN, CDR2 SYDVKM, per germline. CDR3 length: 14 residues. The CDR3 reads CASSLTGTASGYTF. DNA for the CDR3: TGTGCCAGCAGTTTGACGGGGACAGCGTCTGGCTACACCTTC.

V is TRBV5-1 and J is TRBJ2-1; 8 bases match TRBD2. Germline CDR1 reads SGHRS; CDR2 reads YFSETQ. The CDR3 contains 16 residues. Unmatched junction bases numbered 14, after V lost 3 bases and J lost 9 bases. The CDR3 DNA follows: TGCGCCAGCAGCTGGGTCGGGAGCGGGAGCAGGGGTGAGCAGTTCTTC. Its translation: CASSWVGSGSRGEQFF. The full variable domain, rest sourced from reference TRBV5-1 and TRBJ2-1, is KAGVTQTPRYLIKTRGQQVTLSCSPISGHRSVSWYQQTPGQGLQFLFEYFSETQRNKGNFPGRFSGRQFSNSRSEMNVSTLELGDSALYLCASSWVGSGSRGEQFFGPGTRLTVL.

The rearrangement links TRBV28 to TRBJ2-7, with 8 nucleotides matching TRBD1. Germline V gene lookup returns CDR1 MDHEN and CDR2 SYDVKM. Trimming removed 6 bases from V and 6 bases from J; junction bases left unmatched: 10. This CDR3 is 14 amino acids long. The CDR3 reads CASRPHKQGVEQYV. Written as DNA, the CDR3 is TGTGCCAGCAGACCACACAAACAGGGGGTCGAGCAGTACGTC.

This clone was counted a single time. The chain couples TRBV19 to TRBJ2-6; 11 bases fit TRBD2. In germline, CDR1 is LNHDA, CDR2 SQIVND (reference sequence). After removal of 9 bases from V and 2 bases from J, the junction contained 3 bases not matched to a gene. This CDR3 contains 15 residues. This CDR3 is CASQLAGAGANVLTF. The CDR3 DNA follows: TGTGCCAGCCAACTAGCGGGGGCTGGGGCCAACGTCCTGACTTTC.

The rearrangement links TRBV6-2 or TRBV6-3 to TRBJ2-7; D uncertain. Trimming pared 2 bases from V and 1 base from J, leaving 9 bases between. The CDR3 loop spans 14 amino acids. Looked up from germline, CDR1 is MNHEY and CDR2 is SVGEGT. CDR3 region: CASSYLLQSYEQYF. In DNA, the CDR3 is TGTGCCAGCAGTTACCTCCTCCAGTCCTACGAGCAGTACTTC.

This chain uses TRBV28 with TRBJ1-3; 9 nucleotides line up with TRBD1. The CDR3 loop spans 16 amino acids. Germline CDR1 reads MDHEN; CDR2 reads SYDVKM. V lost 3 bases to trimming and J lost 2 bases; unmatched junction nucleotides: 5. CDR3 bases: TGTGCCAGCAGTTTGGGACAGGGTACGCCTGGAAACACCATATATTTT. This encodes CASSLGQGTPGNTIYF. Looking up the rest from reference TRBV28 and TRBJ1-3 gives the full variable domain: DVKVTQSSRYLVKRTGEKVFLECVQDMDHENMFWYRQDPGLGLRLIYFSYDVKMKEKGDIPEGYSVSREKKERFSLILESASTNQTSMYLCASSLGQGTPGNTIYFGEGSWLTVV.

V is TRBV7-2 and J is TRBJ1-2, with 7 bases lining up with TRBD1. CDR1 and CDR2 (germline): SGHTA, FQGNSA. The CDR3 totals 19 residues. Trimming removed 2 bases from V and 2 bases from J; junction bases left unmatched: 17. CDR3 amino acids: CASSLRSSGGTASNYGYTF. CDR3 DNA sequence: TGTGCCAGCAGCTTAAGATCATCAGGAGGGACAGCGTCCAACTATGGCTACACCTTC. The entire variable domain, with the rest obtained from reference TRBV7-2 and TRBJ1-2, is as follows: GAGVSQSPSNKVTEKGKDVELRCDPISGHTALYWYRQSLGQGLEFLIYFQGNSAPDKSGLPSDRFSAERTGGSVSTLTIQRTQQEDSAVYLCASSLRSSGGTASNYGYTFGSGTRLTVV.

This chain uses TRBV7-2 with TRBJ1-2, with a possible D match to TRBD1 (5 bases). Trimming shortened V by 5 bases and J by 7 bases, and 26 bases separated the two germline ends. The CDR3 is made up of 17 amino acids. Germline V gene data show CDR1 as SGHTA and CDR2 as FQGNSA. CDR3 sequence reads: CASSDSGRTIGEGGYTF. The CDR3 coding sequence is TGTGCCAGCAGCGATAGCGGACGTACTATAGGGGAGGGTGGCTACACCTTC.

About this clone: The same CDR3 arises from other DNA sequences in this sample as well. J is TRBJ1-2 and V is TRBV9, with 7 bases fitting TRBD1. Germline CDR1 and CDR2: SGDLS and YYNGEE. V lost 4 bases to trimming and J lost 4 bases; unmatched junction nucleotides: 10. The CDR3 extends over 15 amino acids. The CDR3 bases are TGTGCCAGCAGCCCCCGACAGGGTGTAGGCTATGGCTACACCTTC. Its translation: CASSPRQGVGYGYTF.

This chain links TRBV7-2 with TRBJ2-1; TRBD1 matches 9 bases. This CDR3 spans 15 amino acids. The V gene end was trimmed by 5 bases and the J gene end by 3 bases; junction bases not matched to a gene: 5. Germline-derived CDR1 and CDR2 are SGHTA and FQGNSA. The CDR3 sequence is CASSDWDRDYNEQFF. The CDR3 region has the DNA TGTGCCAGCAGCGATTGGGACAGGGACTACAATGAGCAGTTCTTC. The full variable domain, with the rest looked up from reference TRBV7-2 and TRBJ2-1, is GAGVSQSPSNKVTEKGKDVELRCDPISGHTALYWYRQSLGQGLEFLIYFQGNSAPDKSGLPSDRFSAERTGGSVSTLTIQRTQQEDSAVYLCASSDWDRDYNEQFFGPGTRLTVL.

This chain joins TRBV13 and TRBJ2-4; tentatively, D is TRBD2 (6 bases). CDR1 is PRHDT and CDR2 is FYEKMQ in the germline V gene (reference sequence). Between the trimmed V and J ends, which lost 4 bases and 2 bases, there was a span of 18 bases. This CDR3 region has 17 residues. The CDR3 loop reads CASSSSGTVLTKNIQYF. In DNA, the CDR3 is TGTGCCAGCAGCTCCTCTGGGACTGTTCTAACCAAAAACATTCAGTACTTC.

The J gene is TRBJ2-1, the V gene TRBV7-8; D gene unclear. Deletions cut 5 bases from V and 4 bases from J, with 6 bases between. CDR1 is SGHVS, CDR2 FQNEAQ, per germline. This CDR3 has 12 amino acids. The CDR3 DNA reads TGTGCCAGCAGCCCGTCTTACAATGAGCAGTTCTTC. Its protein product is CASSPSYNEQFF.

The gene calls are TRBV7-3 and TRBJ2-2, with D perhaps matching TRBD2 (6 bases). V lost 6 bases and J lost 7, with 24 bases in between. This CDR3 spans 17 amino acids. Germline lookup yields CDR1 SGHTA and CDR2 FQGTGA. The CDR3, as DNA: TGTGCCAGCAGAAACGAGCCCCCCGGAGGGCGGGTCGGGGAGCTGTTTTTT. Its protein product is CASRNEPPGGRVGELFF.

This rearrangement joins TRBV6-5 to TRBJ2-1; TRBD2 matches at 12 bases. The CDR3 is 14 amino acids. Trimming removed 5 bases from V and 7 bases from J; junction bases left unmatched: 3. The germline V gene has CDR1 MNHEY and CDR2 SVGAGI. Here the CDR3 DNA reads TGTGCCAGCAGTCGGACTAGCGGGAATAATGAGCAGTTCTTC. This translates into CASSRTSGNNEQFF.

This clone was seen a few times. Because the CDR3's place on the DNA is in doubt, the DNA is left out and the CDR3 is given as listed by TCRdb. The V call is TRBV21-1, the J call TRBJ2-1; the D call TRBD1 from the table was never checked on the DNA. TRBV21-1 is labeled a pseudogene. The CDR3 is 12 amino acids long, termini counted. CDR3 loop: CASSKVGRGAFF.

V usage is TRBV14 and J usage is TRBJ1-5, with TRBD1 identical over 8 bases. Germline CDR1 reads SGHDN; CDR2 reads FVKESK. J gave up 2 bases and V 8 bases, and 11 bases lay outside the gene matches. The CDR3 is made up of 16 amino acids. DNA for the CDR3: TGTGCCAGCTATATTGGGAAGGACAGGGGCAATCAGCCCCAGCATTTT. It is translated as CASYIGKDRGNQPQHF.

This sequence joins TRBV5-4 and TRBJ2-1; weak D call: TRBD2 (6 bases). V was pared by 6 bases and J by 13 bases, with 20 bases between. The V gene's germline CDR1 is SGHNT and CDR2 YYREEE (reference sequence). CDR3 length: 13 residues. The CDR3 is CASTYLPGLFQFF. CDR3 in DNA: TGTGCCAGCACCTACCTCCCGGGACTCTTTCAGTTCTTC.

V usage is TRBV30 and J usage is TRBJ2-4; 7 nucleotides line up with TRBD2. The CDR3 runs 13 residues. Trimming at V came to 4 bases and at J to 11 bases, leaving 11 bases not matched to a gene. Germline-derived CDR1 and CDR2 are GTSNPN and SVGIG (reference sequence). CDR3 coding DNA: TGTGCCTGGACACGTACCCGGGGAGGGCTTCAGTACTTC. Translating gives CAWTRTRGGLQYF.